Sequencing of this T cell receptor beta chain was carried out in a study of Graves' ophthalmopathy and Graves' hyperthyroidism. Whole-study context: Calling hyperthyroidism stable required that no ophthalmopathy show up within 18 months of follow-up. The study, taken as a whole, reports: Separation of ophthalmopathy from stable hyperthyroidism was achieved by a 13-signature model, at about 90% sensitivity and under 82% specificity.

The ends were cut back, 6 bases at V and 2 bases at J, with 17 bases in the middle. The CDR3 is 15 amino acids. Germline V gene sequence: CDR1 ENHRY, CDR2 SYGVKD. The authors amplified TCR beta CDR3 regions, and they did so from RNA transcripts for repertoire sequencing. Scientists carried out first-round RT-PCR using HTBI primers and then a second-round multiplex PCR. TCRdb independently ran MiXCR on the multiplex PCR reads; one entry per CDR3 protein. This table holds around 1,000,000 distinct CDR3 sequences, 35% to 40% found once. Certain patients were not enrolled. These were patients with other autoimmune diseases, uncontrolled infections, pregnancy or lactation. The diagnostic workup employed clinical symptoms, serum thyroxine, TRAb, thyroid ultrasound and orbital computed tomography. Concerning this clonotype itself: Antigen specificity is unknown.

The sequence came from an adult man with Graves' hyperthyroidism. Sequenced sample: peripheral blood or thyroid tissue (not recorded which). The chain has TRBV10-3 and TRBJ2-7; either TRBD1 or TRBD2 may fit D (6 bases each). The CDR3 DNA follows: TGTGCCATCAGCCGGGAGCCGACAGGCGCCTACGAGCAGTACTTC. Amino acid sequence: CAISREPTGAYEQYF.